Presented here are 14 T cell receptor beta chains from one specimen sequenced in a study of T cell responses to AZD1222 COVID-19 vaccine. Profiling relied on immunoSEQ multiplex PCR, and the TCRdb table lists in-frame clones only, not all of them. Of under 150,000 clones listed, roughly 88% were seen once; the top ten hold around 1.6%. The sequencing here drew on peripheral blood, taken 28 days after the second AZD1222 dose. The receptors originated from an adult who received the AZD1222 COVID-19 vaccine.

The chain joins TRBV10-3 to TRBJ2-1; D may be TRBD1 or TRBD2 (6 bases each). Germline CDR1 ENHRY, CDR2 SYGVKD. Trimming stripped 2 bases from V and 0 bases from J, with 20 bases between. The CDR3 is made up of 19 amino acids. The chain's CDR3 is CAISEAPRGLASSYNEQFF. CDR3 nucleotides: TGTGCCATCAGTGAGGCCCCTCGGGGGCTAGCCAGCTCCTACAATGAGCAGTTCTTC.

CDR3 in amino acids: CASSFFIAGSADTQYF. CDR3 DNA sequence: TGTGCCAGTAGTTTCTTCATAGCGGGTAGCGCAGATACGCAGTATTTT. The chain links TRBV19 to TRBJ2-3; 7 bases align to TRBD2. The CDR3 extends over 16 amino acids. The V gene end was trimmed by 5 bases and the J gene end by 4 bases; junction bases not matched to a gene: 12. Germline lookup yields CDR1 LNHDA and CDR2 SQIVND (reference sequence).

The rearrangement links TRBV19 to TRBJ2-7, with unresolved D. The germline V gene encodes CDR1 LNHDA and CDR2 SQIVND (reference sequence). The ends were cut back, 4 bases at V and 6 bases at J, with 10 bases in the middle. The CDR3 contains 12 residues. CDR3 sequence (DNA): TGTGCCAGTAGTAGGGGAAGCAGCGAGCAGTACTTC. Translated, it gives CASSRGSSEQYF.

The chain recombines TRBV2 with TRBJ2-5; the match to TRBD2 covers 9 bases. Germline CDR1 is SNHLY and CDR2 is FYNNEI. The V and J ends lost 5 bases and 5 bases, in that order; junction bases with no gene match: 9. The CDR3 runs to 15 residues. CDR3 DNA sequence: TGTGCCAGCAGTCTTCGAGCGGGGGGTTGGGAGACCCAGTACTTC. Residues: CASSLRAGGWETQYF. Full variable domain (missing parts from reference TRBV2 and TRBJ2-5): EPEVTQTPSHQVTQMGQEVILRCVPISNHLYFYWYRQILGQKVEFLVSFYNNEISEKSEIFDDQFSVERPDGSNFTLKIRSTKLEDSAMYFCASSLRAGGWETQYFGPGTRLLVL.

CDR3 protein: CASSEPQTSPNEQFF. The CDR3, as DNA: TGTGCCAGCAGCGAACCCCAGACTAGCCCAAATGAGCAGTTCTTC. The V call is TRBV5-4, the J call TRBJ2-1; 7 bases fit TRBD2. CDR3 length: 15 amino acids. Germline V gene lookup returns CDR1 SGHNT and CDR2 YYREEE (reference sequence). The ends lost 4 bases at V and 7 bases at J; junction bases unmatched: 11.

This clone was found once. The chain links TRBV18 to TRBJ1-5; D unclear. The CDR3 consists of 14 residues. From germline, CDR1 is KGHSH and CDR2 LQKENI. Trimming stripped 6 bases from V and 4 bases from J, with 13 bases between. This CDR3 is CASSAGRNNQPQHF. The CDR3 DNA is TGTGCCAGCTCCGCAGGACGGAATAATCAGCCCCAGCATTTT.

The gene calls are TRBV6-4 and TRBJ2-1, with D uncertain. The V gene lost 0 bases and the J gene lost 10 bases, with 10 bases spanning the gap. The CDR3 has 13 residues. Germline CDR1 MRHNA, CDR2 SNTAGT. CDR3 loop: CASSDSLVSEQFF. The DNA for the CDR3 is TGTGCCAGCAGTGACTCTTTGGTTAGCGAGCAGTTCTTC.

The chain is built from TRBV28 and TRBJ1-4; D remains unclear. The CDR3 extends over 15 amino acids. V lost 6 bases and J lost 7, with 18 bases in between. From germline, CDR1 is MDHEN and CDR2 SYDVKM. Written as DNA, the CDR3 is TGTGCCAGCAGCCAAACGAGGCGAAAGGGTGAAAAACTGTTTTTT. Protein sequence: CASSQTRRKGEKLFF.

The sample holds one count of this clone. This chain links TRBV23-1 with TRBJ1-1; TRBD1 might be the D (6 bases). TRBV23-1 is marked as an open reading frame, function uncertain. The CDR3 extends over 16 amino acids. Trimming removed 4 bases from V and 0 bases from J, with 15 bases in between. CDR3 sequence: CASSLTPGAMNTEAFF. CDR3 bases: TGCGCCAGCAGTCTTACCCCAGGGGCGATGAACACTGAAGCTTTCTTT.

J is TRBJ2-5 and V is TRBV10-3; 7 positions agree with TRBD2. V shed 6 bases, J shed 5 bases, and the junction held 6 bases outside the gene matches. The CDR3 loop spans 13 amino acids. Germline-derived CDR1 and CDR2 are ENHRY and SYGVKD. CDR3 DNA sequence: TGTGCCATCAGGGGAGGGGTTGCGGAGACCCAGTACTTC. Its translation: CAIRGGVAETQYF.

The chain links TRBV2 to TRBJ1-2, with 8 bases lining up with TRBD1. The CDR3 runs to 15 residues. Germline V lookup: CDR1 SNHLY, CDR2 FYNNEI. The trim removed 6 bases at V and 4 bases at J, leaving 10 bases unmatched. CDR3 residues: CASRPSSGGRYGYTF. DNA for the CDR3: TGTGCCAGCAGGCCCTCATCAGGGGGCCGCTATGGCTACACCTTC. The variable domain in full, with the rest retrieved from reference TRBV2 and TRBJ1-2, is EPEVTQTPSHQVTQMGQEVILRCVPISNHLYFYWYRQILGQKVEFLVSFYNNEISEKSEIFDDQFSVERPDGSNFTLKIRSTKLEDSAMYFCASRPSSGGRYGYTFGSGTRLTVV.

The CDR3 reads CASSGGDLRTQYF. In DNA form, the CDR3 reads TGCGCCAGCAGTGGGGGGGATTTACGGACCCAGTACTTC. The chain has TRBV10-1 and TRBJ2-5, with D maybe TRBD2 (6 bases). Germline values: CDR1 WNHNN, CDR2 SYGVQD (reference sequence). The CDR3 contains 13 residues. V shed 4 bases and J shed 7 bases, with 13 bases lying between them.

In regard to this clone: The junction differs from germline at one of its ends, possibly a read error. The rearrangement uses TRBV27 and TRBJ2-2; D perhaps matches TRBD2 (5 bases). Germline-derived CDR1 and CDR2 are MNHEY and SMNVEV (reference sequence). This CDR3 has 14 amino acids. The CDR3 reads CASGKEPHTGELSF. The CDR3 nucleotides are TGTGCCAGCGGGAAGGAACCCCACACCGGGGAGCTGTCTTTT.

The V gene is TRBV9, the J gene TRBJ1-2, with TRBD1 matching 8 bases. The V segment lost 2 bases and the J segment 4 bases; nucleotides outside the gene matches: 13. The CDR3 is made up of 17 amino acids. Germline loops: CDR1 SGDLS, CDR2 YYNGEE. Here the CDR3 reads CASSVTPDRAHSYGYTF. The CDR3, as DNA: TGTGCCAGCAGCGTTACTCCGGACAGGGCACATAGCTATGGCTACACCTTC.